Listed below are T cell receptor beta chains from one sample, sequenced in a study of T cell repertoires in cytomegalovirus infection. These TCRs' antigens remain unknown. TCRdb independently ran MiXCR on the reads; one entry per CDR3 protein. The sample shows about 920,000 distinct CDR3 sequences, about 33% of them seen only once. Sequencing used cultured CD8+ T cells from PBMCs, obtained from culture after CMV antigen stimulation. Every receptor here comes from a human donor in good health (CMV status not recorded). Some clones in this sample may be carry-over from other donors' samples. Each CDR3 is given with its conserved first and last residue. Each record gives: clone size, D gene, V gene, J gene, CDR3 DNA, CDR3 protein. D genes are given only for firm matches. Clone size appears in some rows only: once, few, many, or a class for an expanded clone.

abundance: -
d_gene: TRBD2
v_gene: TRBV3-1
j_gene: TRBJ2-1
CDR3nt: TGTGCCAGCAGCCAAATGGGGAGGGGCAATGAGCAGTTCTTC
CDR3aa: CASSQMGRGNEQFF

abundance: -
d_gene: -
v_gene: TRBV6-5
j_gene: TRBJ1-2
CDR3nt: TGTGCCAGCAGTTACTCGAAACAACTGGGGGACTATGGCTACACCTTC
CDR3aa: CASSYSKQLGDYGYTF

abundance: many
d_gene: TRBD1
v_gene: TRBV7-2
j_gene: TRBJ1-5
CDR3nt: TGTGCCAGCAGCTATGGACAGGAACTTAATCAGCCCCAGCATTTT
CDR3aa: CASSYGQELNQPQHF

abundance: many
d_gene: -
v_gene: TRBV7-2
j_gene: TRBJ1-6
CDR3nt: TGTGCCAGCAGCTTATTGCGGTGGGACAAGTCTCTTAGCTCCTATAATTCACCCCTCCACTTT
CDR3aa: CASSLLRWDKSLSSYNSPLHF

abundance: few
d_gene: TRBD2
v_gene: TRBV7-9
j_gene: TRBJ2-5
CDR3nt: TGTGCCGGAGAAGCCGGGACTAAGAAAGAGACCCAGTACTTC
CDR3aa: CAGEAGTKKETQYF

abundance: -
d_gene: TRBD1
v_gene: TRBV5-6
j_gene: TRBJ2-5
CDR3nt: TGTGCCAGCAGCGATCGCGGGACAGGGTCGGCCCAGTACTTC
CDR3aa: CASSDRGTGSAQYF

abundance: many
d_gene: -
v_gene: TRBV7-2
j_gene: TRBJ1-1
CDR3nt: TGTGCCAGCAGGCCACCGGGCAGGGCTGGGGTCACTGAAGCTTTCTTT
CDR3aa: CASRPPGRAGVTEAFF

abundance: once
d_gene: TRBD1
v_gene: TRBV29-1
j_gene: TRBJ1-2
CDR3nt: TGCAGCGTTACTCTATTGGGGACAGCCTCCACCTTC
CDR3aa: CSVTLLGTASTF

abundance: few
d_gene: TRBD1
v_gene: TRBV6-5
j_gene: TRBJ1-2
CDR3nt: TGTGCCAGCAGTTACGACCGGGACAGGGGTTTCTATGGCTACACCTTC
CDR3aa: CASSYDRDRGFYGYTF

abundance: few
d_gene: -
v_gene: TRBV6-1
j_gene: TRBJ1-5
CDR3nt: TGTGCCAGCAGTGAGGGAGCGGAGCCCCAGCATTTT
CDR3aa: CASSEGAEPQHF

abundance: few
d_gene: TRBD1
v_gene: TRBV10-3
j_gene: TRBJ2-2
CDR3nt: TGTGCCATCAGCCCGGGACAGTCTAAGGGGCTCACCGGGGAGCTGTTTTTT
CDR3aa: CAISPGQSKGLTGELFF

abundance: -
d_gene: TRBD1
v_gene: TRBV19
j_gene: TRBJ1-2
CDR3nt: TGTGCCAGTAGTAGCGGACAGGGCGTTTATGGCTACACCTTC
CDR3aa: CASSSGQGVYGYTF

abundance: -
d_gene: TRBD1
v_gene: TRBV7-3
j_gene: TRBJ1-6
CDR3nt: TGTGCCAGCAGCTGGACAGGGGAAAATAATTCACCCCTCCACTTT
CDR3aa: CASSWTGENNSPLHF

abundance: -
d_gene: TRBD1
v_gene: TRBV7-6
j_gene: TRBJ2-7
CDR3nt: TGTGCCAGCAGCTCTCGGACAGGGGGCTACGAGCAGTACTTC
CDR3aa: CASSSRTGGYEQYF

abundance: few
d_gene: TRBD2
v_gene: TRBV7-9
j_gene: TRBJ2-3
CDR3nt: TGTGCCAGCAGTTCTGGACTAGTGAGCACAGATACGCAGTATTTT
CDR3aa: CASSSGLVSTDTQYF

abundance: few
d_gene: -
v_gene: TRBV27
j_gene: TRBJ1-6
CDR3nt: TGTGCCAGCAGTCCTGGCCTCAACAGCTCACCCCTCCACTTT
CDR3aa: CASSPGLNSSPLHF

abundance: few
d_gene: TRBD1
v_gene: TRBV7-9
j_gene: TRBJ2-1
CDR3nt: TGTGCCAGCAGCTTAAGACAGGGACACTCCTACAATGAGCAGTTCTTC
CDR3aa: CASSLRQGHSYNEQFF

abundance: -
d_gene: -
v_gene: TRBV7-3
j_gene: TRBJ1-2
CDR3nt: TGTGCCAGCAGCCCGAATAGCGGGCTGGCCTATGGCTACACCTTC
CDR3aa: CASSPNSGLAYGYTF

abundance: -
d_gene: TRBD2
v_gene: TRBV12-5
j_gene: TRBJ2-1
CDR3nt: TGTGCTAGTGGCTCTAGCGGGGGGTACAATGAGCAGTTCTTC
CDR3aa: CASGSSGGYNEQFF

abundance: many
d_gene: -
v_gene: TRBV7-6
j_gene: TRBJ2-3
CDR3nt: TGTGCCAGCAGCCCACGGGACATTCGATTCGGGACAGATACGCAGTATTTT
CDR3aa: CASSPRDIRFGTDTQYF

abundance: -
d_gene: -
v_gene: TRBV4-1
j_gene: TRBJ1-3
CDR3nt: TGCGCCAGCAGCCCGTCCCCGAGCTCTGGAAACACCATATATTTT
CDR3aa: CASSPSPSSGNTIYF

abundance: -
d_gene: -
v_gene: TRBV28
j_gene: TRBJ1-2
CDR3nt: TGTGCCAGCAGTCCCCGAACCAGGTATGGCTACACCTTC
CDR3aa: CASSPRTRYGYTF

abundance: -
d_gene: TRBD1
v_gene: TRBV27
j_gene: TRBJ1-1
CDR3nt: TGTGCCAGCAGTTTTCGGACAGGGAACTTGAACACTGAAGCTTTCTTT
CDR3aa: CASSFRTGNLNTEAFF

abundance: few
d_gene: TRBD1
v_gene: TRBV29-1
j_gene: TRBJ2-1
CDR3nt: TGCAGCGTTTGGACAGGGGGAAGCTCCTACAATGAGCAGTTCTTC
CDR3aa: CSVWTGGSSYNEQFF

abundance: few
d_gene: -
v_gene: TRBV19
j_gene: TRBJ1-5
CDR3nt: TGTGCCAGTAGTCCAATATCGGTGCAAGGGATAGTCAATCAGCCCCAGCATTTT
CDR3aa: CASSPISVQGIVNQPQHF

abundance: few
d_gene: TRBD1
v_gene: TRBV14
j_gene: TRBJ1-2
CDR3nt: TGTGCCAGCAGCCAAGATCAGGGGGTACCCCTTAACTATGGCTACACCTTC
CDR3aa: CASSQDQGVPLNYGYTF

abundance: -
d_gene: -
v_gene: TRBV29-1
j_gene: TRBJ2-3
CDR3nt: TGCAGCGTTGAGAGCACAGATACGCAGTATTTT
CDR3aa: CSVESTDTQYF

abundance: -
d_gene: -
v_gene: TRBV7-9
j_gene: TRBJ2-3
CDR3nt: TGTGCCAGCAGCCCCAGGGGCTACACTATCAGCACAGATACGCAGTATTTT
CDR3aa: CASSPRGYTISTDTQYF

abundance: -
d_gene: TRBD1
v_gene: TRBV4-1
j_gene: TRBJ1-5
CDR3nt: TGCGCCAGCAGCTCCGACGGGACAGGGGGCCAGCCCCAGCATTTT
CDR3aa: CASSSDGTGGQPQHF

abundance: -
d_gene: TRBD2
v_gene: TRBV9
j_gene: TRBJ2-3
CDR3nt: TGTGCCAGCAGACAACCTAGCGGGGACCCCGAAGATACGCAGTATTTT
CDR3aa: CASRQPSGDPEDTQYF

abundance: -
d_gene: TRBD1
v_gene: TRBV24-1
j_gene: TRBJ2-3
CDR3nt: TGTGCCACCAGCCTGGGACAGGGAATTAGCACAGATACGCAGTATTTT
CDR3aa: CATSLGQGISTDTQYF

abundance: -
d_gene: TRBD2
v_gene: TRBV4-3
j_gene: TRBJ2-5
CDR3nt: TGCGCCAGCAGCCAAGATGATGGAAGCGGGGGATCAGAGACCCAGTACTTC
CDR3aa: CASSQDDGSGGSETQYF

abundance: many
d_gene: -
v_gene: TRBV24-1
j_gene: TRBJ1-2
CDR3nt: TGTGCCACCAGTGACAAAGGACAGAACTATGGCTACACCTTC
CDR3aa: CATSDKGQNYGYTF

abundance: once
d_gene: -
v_gene: TRBV19
j_gene: TRBJ2-1
CDR3nt: TGTGCCAGTTCACCCAAGGGGGGCCCCTACAATGAGCAGTTCTTC
CDR3aa: CASSPKGGPYNEQFF

abundance: -
d_gene: -
v_gene: TRBV7-4
j_gene: TRBJ2-3
CDR3nt: TGTGCCAGCAGCTCGAACAGGGAGCCCACAGATACGCAGTATTTT
CDR3aa: CASSSNREPTDTQYF

abundance: -
d_gene: -
v_gene: TRBV7-6
j_gene: TRBJ2-1
CDR3nt: TGTGCCAGCAGCCGCCCTAATTACAATGAGCAGTTCTTC
CDR3aa: CASSRPNYNEQFF

abundance: many
d_gene: -
v_gene: TRBV2
j_gene: TRBJ1-5
CDR3nt: TGTGCCAGCACCTACGGCAGCCATCAGCCCCAGCATTTT
CDR3aa: CASTYGSHQPQHF

abundance: few
d_gene: -
v_gene: TRBV7-9
j_gene: TRBJ2-5
CDR3nt: TGTGCCAGCAGCTTAACACAGGAGGAGACCCAGTACTTC
CDR3aa: CASSLTQEETQYF

abundance: -
d_gene: -
v_gene: TRBV6-2/TRBV6-3
j_gene: TRBJ2-1
CDR3nt: TGTGCCAGCAGTTTTCTGGACTCCCCGCATGAGCAGTTCTTC
CDR3aa: CASSFLDSPHEQFF

abundance: few
d_gene: -
v_gene: TRBV2
j_gene: TRBJ2-3
CDR3nt: TGTGCCAGCAGCTGGGACAATACGGCAGATACGCAGTATTTT
CDR3aa: CASSWDNTADTQYF

abundance: -
d_gene: TRBD2
v_gene: TRBV11-2
j_gene: TRBJ2-2
CDR3nt: TGTGCCAGCAGCCCTTACGGACTAGCGGGGGGGCCGGGCGGGGAGCTGTTTTTT
CDR3aa: CASSPYGLAGGPGGELFF

abundance: few
d_gene: TRBD2
v_gene: TRBV20-1
j_gene: TRBJ2-4
CDR3nt: TGCAGTGCTAGGCCCCGGGGGGGTAACATTCAGTACTTC
CDR3aa: CSARPRGGNIQYF

abundance: few
d_gene: TRBD1
v_gene: TRBV4-3
j_gene: TRBJ1-1
CDR3nt: TGCGCCAGCAGCCATGCAGGGGGGGGCACTGAAGCTTTCTTT
CDR3aa: CASSHAGGGTEAFF

abundance: many
d_gene: -
v_gene: TRBV12-3/TRBV12-4
j_gene: TRBJ1-1
CDR3nt: TGTGCCAGCAGTTTCAGACGGTCCGGGGTGGGGGAAGCTTTCTTT
CDR3aa: CASSFRRSGVGEAFF

abundance: many
d_gene: -
v_gene: TRBV7-8
j_gene: TRBJ1-3
CDR3nt: TGTGCCAGCAGCTTACCGACCGACTGGTATGGAAACACCATATATTTT
CDR3aa: CASSLPTDWYGNTIYF

abundance: -
d_gene: TRBD2
v_gene: TRBV6-5
j_gene: TRBJ2-2
CDR3nt: TGTGCCAGCAGTTACTCCACGGGGGGAGCCGGGGAGCTGTTTTTT
CDR3aa: CASSYSTGGAGELFF